This T cell receptor (beta chain) emerged from a study of T-cell memory formation after mild COVID-19. Across the study: TCR clusters were largely donor specific.

Turning to this clonotype: What it binds is not known.

V was clipped by 0 bases and J by 2 bases; unmatched bases: 9. Germline lookup yields CDR1 LNHNV and CDR2 YYDKDF (reference sequence). This CDR3 contains 17 residues. Study-wide results and caveats: CD4+ contracting clones lay mainly in CM and EM, CD8+ ones in EMRA. A balance of CD4 and CD8 characterized clones contracting day 15 to 85, whereas later expanders leaned CD4+.

Libraries for TCRalpha and TCRbeta carried sample barcodes and unique molecular identifiers via 5'RACE. TCRdb independently ran MiXCR on the 5' RACE reads; one entry per CDR3 protein. The sample carries over 300,000 distinct CDR3 sequences, around 20% recorded once. V and J are TRBV15 and TRBJ2-7; 8 bases fit TRBD1. The source material was PBMCs or a T cell subset sorted from them (not recorded which). The source of this sequence is a man between 18 and 35 years old who had mild COVID-19 (a few samples of this study predate the infection). Cell type and time point are not known. The CDR3 sequence is CATSRDSGQGATYEQYF. The CDR3 DNA reads as TGTGCCACCAGCAGAGATTCAGGGCAGGGGGCAACCTACGAGCAGTACTTC.